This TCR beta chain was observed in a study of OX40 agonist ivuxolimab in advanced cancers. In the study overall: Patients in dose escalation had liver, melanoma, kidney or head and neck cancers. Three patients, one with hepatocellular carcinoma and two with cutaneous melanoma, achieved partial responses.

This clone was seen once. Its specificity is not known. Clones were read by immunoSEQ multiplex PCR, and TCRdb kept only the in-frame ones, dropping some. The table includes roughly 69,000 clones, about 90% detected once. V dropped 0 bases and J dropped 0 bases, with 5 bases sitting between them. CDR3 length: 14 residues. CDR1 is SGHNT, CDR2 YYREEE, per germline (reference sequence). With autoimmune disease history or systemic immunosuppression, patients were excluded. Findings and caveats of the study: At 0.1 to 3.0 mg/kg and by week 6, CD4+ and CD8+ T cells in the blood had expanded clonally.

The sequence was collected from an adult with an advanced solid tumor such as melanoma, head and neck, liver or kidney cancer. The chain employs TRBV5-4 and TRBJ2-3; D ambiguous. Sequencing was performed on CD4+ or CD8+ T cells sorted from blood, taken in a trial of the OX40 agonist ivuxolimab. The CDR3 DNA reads TGTGCCAGCAGCTTGGAGGACAGCACAGATACGCAGTATTTT. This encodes CASSLEDSTDTQYF.